This T cell receptor (beta chain) stems from a study of Graves' ophthalmopathy and Graves' hyperthyroidism. Overall study context: Peripheral blood was collected at initial diagnosis, before any treatment.

This clonotype was counted at least ten times. Its matching antigen is unknown. Study findings and constraints: Among thyroid clonotypes expanded above 0.001 frequency, most also appeared in blood. The model reached 55% to 71% sensitivity and approximately 72% specificity for predicting ophthalmopathy progression.

CDR3 regions of TCR beta were amplified from RNA transcripts. Second-round multiplex PCR followed a first-round RT-PCR using HTBI primers. In TCRdb, the multiplex PCR reads were re-called with MiXCR into one record per CDR3 protein. The sample lists approximately 700,000 distinct CDR3 sequences, over 40% seen once, with over 2.5% in the top ten. Per the germline V gene, CDR1 is SGHTS and CDR2 is YDEGEE. This CDR3 is 13 amino acids long. After removal of 4 bases from V and 7 bases from J, the junction contained 6 bases not matched to a gene. This receptor was identified in an adult man with Graves' ophthalmopathy. Source material: peripheral blood. J is TRBJ2-5 and V is TRBV5-8, with 8 nucleotides matching TRBD1. This chain's CDR3 is CASSGQGQGTQYF. In DNA, the CDR3 is TGTGCCAGCAGCGGACAGGGTCAGGGGACCCAGTACTTC.